A single sample gave rise to the 12 T cell receptor beta chains below, sequenced in a study of blood T cell repertoires in COVID-19. The protocol was immunoSEQ multiplex PCR, while the TCRdb copy is restricted to in-frame clones and leaves out a portion. The sample records roughly 110,000 clones, around 86% being singletons. The sequenced sample consisted of peripheral blood. Every receptor here comes from a man aged 70-80 years with acute or convalescent COVID-19.

This clone appeared once. The V call is TRBV28, the J call TRBJ1-5; D possibly corresponds to TRBD1 (5 bases). Trimming removed 5 bases at V and 1 base at J, with 9 bases between. The CDR3 has 14 amino acids. Germline V CDR1 and CDR2: MDHEN, SYDVKM. The CDR3 reads CASSPPGSNQPQHF. The CDR3 nucleotides read TGTGCCAGCAGTCCCCCAGGGAGCAATCAGCCCCAGCATTTT. The full variable domain, with the rest looked up from reference TRBV28 and TRBJ1-5, is DVKVTQSSRYLVKRTGEKVFLECVQDMDHENMFWYRQDPGLGLRLIYFSYDVKMKEKGDIPEGYSVSREKKERFSLILESASTNQTSMYLCASSPPGSNQPQHFGDGTRLSIL.

The chain employs TRBV7-2 and TRBJ2-5; tentatively, D is TRBD2 (6 bases). The CDR3 is 13 residues long. Trimming took off 1 base at V and 10 bases at J, with 13 bases between the two ends. The V gene's germline CDR1 is SGHTA and CDR2 FQGNSA. The CDR3 sequence: CASSLGGTLIQYF. Written as DNA, the CDR3 is TGTGCCAGCAGCTTAGGCGGGACTCTGATCCAGTACTTC. Supplemented by reference TRBV7-2 and TRBJ2-5, the full variable domain reads GAGVSQSPSNKVTEKGKDVELRCDPISGHTALYWYRQSLGQGLEFLIYFQGNSAPDKSGLPSDRFSAERTGGSVSTLTIQRTQQEDSAVYLCASSLGGTLIQYFGPGTRLLVL.

V gene TRBV28 combines with J gene TRBJ1-5; D is perhaps TRBD1 (5 bases). V shed 6 bases and J shed 4 bases, with 16 bases lying between them. This CDR3 contains 15 residues. Germline V gives CDR1 MDHEN, CDR2 SYDVKM. This chain's CDR3 is CASRRPTGTNQPQHF. CDR3 in DNA: TGTGCCAGCAGGCGCCCTACAGGAACTAATCAGCCCCAGCATTTT.

V gene TRBV6-5 combines with J gene TRBJ1-5; D perhaps matches TRBD1 (6 bases). The CDR3 is 13 amino acids. Germline CDR1 is MNHEY and CDR2 is SVGAGI. Trimming took off 6 bases at V and 4 bases at J, with 10 bases between the two ends. In DNA form, the CDR3 reads TGTGCCAGCAGAAACAGGGAGAATCAGCCCCAGCATTTT. Translated, it gives CASRNRENQPQHF.

This clone was found once. The CDR3 bases are TGTGCCAGCAGCCAAGATCTTGCCAGGATCACAGATACGCAGTATTTT. This translates into CASSQDLARITDTQYF. The chain combines TRBV3-1 (or the pseudogene TRBV3-2) with TRBJ2-3; no reliable D call. From germline, CDR1 is LGHDT and CDR2 YNNKEL (reference sequence). The CDR3 consists of 16 residues. Trimming removed 0 bases at V and 2 bases at J, with 12 bases between.

The rearrangement uses TRBV6-5 and TRBJ1-6, with unresolved D. This CDR3 comprises 12 residues. Trimming shortened V by 5 bases and J by 7 bases, and 6 bases separated the two germline ends. CDR1 MNHEY and CDR2 SVGAGI come from the germline V gene. CDR3 nucleotides: TGTGCCAGCAGTCGCGGAAATTCACCCCTCCACTTT. It encodes CASSRGNSPLHF.

In DNA form, the CDR3 reads TGCAGCGTTGGCGACGGGTTTCAGGGCTACACCTTC. This codes for CSVGDGFQGYTF. The V gene is TRBV29-1, the J gene TRBJ1-2; D ambiguous. V gave up 4 bases and J gave up 8 bases, with 14 bases separating them. The CDR3 sequence is 12 residues long. Looked up from germline, CDR1 is SQVTM and CDR2 is ANQGSEA.

V and J are TRBV7-6 and TRBJ1-5; D is uncertain. V was shortened by 2 bases and J by 0 bases, with 8 bases between the two germline ends. Germline CDR1 is SGHVS and CDR2 is FNYEAQ. CDR3 length: 15 residues. CDR3 nucleotides: TGTGCCAGCAGCTTAACAAAAGATAGCAATCAGCCCCAGCATTTT. Residues: CASSLTKDSNQPQHF.

This chain uses TRBV13 with TRBJ2-7; 13 nucleotides agree with TRBD2. V shed 2 bases and J 4 bases; nucleotides not matched to a gene: 8. The CDR3 totals 17 residues. CDR1 is PRHDT, CDR2 FYEKMQ, per germline (reference sequence). Here the CDR3 reads CASSLRTSGRARYEQYF. The DNA of the CDR3 is TGTGCCAGCAGCTTACGTACTAGCGGGAGGGCCAGGTACGAGCAGTACTTC.

The chain recombines TRBV13 with TRBJ1-1; D remains ambiguous. The CDR3 totals 13 residues. Germline-derived CDR1 and CDR2 are PRHDT and FYEKMQ (reference sequence). V was trimmed by 5 bases and J by 6 bases, leaving 13 bases between them. The DNA for the CDR3 is TGTGCCAGCAGCCAGACCGGGGTCGCTGAAGCTTTCTTT. This encodes CASSQTGVAEAFF. Full variable domain (outside the CDR3, taken from reference TRBV13 and TRBJ1-1): AAGVIQSPRHLIKEKRETATLKCYPIPRHDTVYWYQQGPGQDPQFLISFYEKMQSDKGSIPDRFSAQQFSDYHSELNMSSLELGDSALYFCASSQTGVAEAFFGQGTRLTVV.

A note on this clone: This sample includes further DNA sequences coding for the same CDR3. The chain has TRBV28 and TRBJ2-1; TRBD2 matches at 8 bases. The CDR3 is 13 amino acids. The germline CDR1 and CDR2 sequences are MDHEN and SYDVKM. After removal of 6 bases from V and 3 bases from J, the junction contained 1 base not matched to a gene. The CDR3 DNA sequence: TGTGCCAGCAGGGCGGGGGGCTACAATGAGCAGTTCTTC. It encodes CASRAGGYNEQFF.

The J gene is TRBJ2-2, the V gene TRBV11-3; 7 bases agree with TRBD1. The CDR3 is 15 amino acids. CDR1 and CDR2 (germline): SGHNT, YENEEA. V shed 5 bases, J shed 1 base, and the junction held 4 bases outside the gene matches. CDR3 sequence (DNA): TGTGCCAGCAGCGCCGGGACAGAGAACACCGGGGAGCTGTTTTTT. This sequence encodes CASSAGTENTGELFF. The full variable domain, its missing parts supplied by reference TRBV11-3 and TRBJ2-2, is EAGVVQSPRYKIIEKKQPVAFWCNPISGHNTLYWYLQNLGQGPELLIRYENEEAVDDSQLPKDRFSAERLKGVDSTLKIQPAELGDSAVYLCASSAGTENTGELFFGEGSRLTVL.